One sample yielded the 32 T cell receptor beta chains listed below, sequenced in a study of blood T cell repertoires in COVID-19. TCRdb keeps only in-frame clones here, not all; method: immunoSEQ multiplex PCR. The sample lists tens of thousands of clones; 82% were seen once. Material for sequencing was peripheral blood. The receptors derive from a human donor in a cohort sampled during active COVID-19.

In this sample, this clone turned up a few times. The genes are TRBV5-6 and TRBJ1-2; 7 nucleotides match TRBD1. Germline V gene sequence: CDR1 SGHDT, CDR2 YYEEEE. J lost 7 bases, V lost 4 bases, and 4 bases had no gene match. The CDR3 has 12 amino acids. This CDR3 is CASSQTGPGYTF. Here the CDR3 DNA reads TGTGCCAGCAGCCAGACAGGGCCTGGCTACACCTTC. The full variable domain, completed using reference TRBV5-6 and TRBJ1-2, is DAGVTQSPTHLIKTRGQQVTLRCSPKSGHDTVSWYQQALGQGPQFIFQYYEEEERQRGNFPDRFSGHQFPNYSSELNVNALLLGDSALYLCASSQTGPGYTFGSGTRLTVV.

V gene TRBV5-1 combines with J gene TRBJ2-1, with TRBD2 identical over 7 bases. There are 14 residues in the CDR3. The V segment lost 4 bases and the J segment 5 bases; nucleotides outside the gene matches: 6. Germline V gene lookup returns CDR1 SGHRS and CDR2 YFSETQ. The CDR3, as DNA: TGCGCCAGCAGCCAGGGACTAAGCGACAATGAGCAGTTCTTC. Protein: CASSQGLSDNEQFF.

V and J are TRBV5-1 and TRBJ2-2; 8 nucleotides align to TRBD1. Germline lookup yields CDR1 SGHRS and CDR2 YFSETQ. The CDR3 covers 15 residues. The J segment lost 3 bases and the V segment lost 8 bases, leaving 9 bases of the junction unmatched. Here the CDR3 reads CASNTGTGYTGELFF. The CDR3 DNA reads as TGCGCCAGTAATACCGGGACAGGCTACACCGGGGAGCTGTTTTTT.

The V gene is TRBV11-3, the J gene TRBJ2-2; possibly TRBD2 for D (7 bases). The V gene's germline CDR1 is SGHNT and CDR2 YENEEA. Trimming took off 5 bases at V and 7 bases at J, with 17 bases between the two ends. CDR3 length equals 15 residues. The CDR3 DNA reads as TGTGCCAGCAGCCCCTTCGGGGGGCGGGACGGGGAGCTGTTTTTT. This translates into CASSPFGGRDGELFF.

The chain recombines TRBV6-1 with TRBJ1-5; TRBD1 might be the D (5 bases). This CDR3 spans 13 amino acids. Per germline, CDR1 MNHNS and CDR2 SASEGT. The V end was cut by 2 bases, the J end by 9 bases, with 11 bases between. The DNA for the CDR3 is TGTGCCAGCAGTGAAAGCATCAGGGCGCCCCAGCATTTT. As protein: CASSESIRAPQHF.

This sequence joins TRBV7-2 and TRBJ2-1, with D unresolved. This CDR3 comprises 16 residues. Trimming took 2 bases from V and 2 from J, leaving 13 bases between them. In germline, CDR1 is SGHTA, CDR2 FQGNSA. The CDR3 region is CASSLYSSPAYNEQFF. In nucleotides, the CDR3 is TGTGCCAGCAGCTTATATAGTAGTCCGGCCTACAATGAGCAGTTCTTC.

Only a few counts were recorded for this clone. The chain couples TRBV29-1 to TRBJ1-1; the D gene is possibly TRBD1 (5 bases). The germline V gene has CDR1 SQVTM and CDR2 ANQGSEA. V lost 0 bases and J lost 3, with 14 bases in between. The CDR3 is 15 amino acids. The CDR3 loop reads CSVEEDTSGDTEAFF. The DNA of the CDR3 is TGCAGCGTTGAAGAAGACACGTCGGGGGACACTGAAGCTTTCTTT.

V is TRBV11-2 and J is TRBJ2-5; 8 bases agree with TRBD2. V gave up 6 bases and J gave up 4 bases; unmatched junction bases: 16. The CDR3 is 17 amino acids. CDR1 is SGHAT and CDR2 is FQNNGV in the germline V gene. CDR3 DNA: TGTGCCAGCAGTCTAGGGACGGTAGCGGGGTTGGGAGAGACCCAGTACTTC. Protein sequence: CASSLGTVAGLGETQYF. The full variable domain, rest sourced from reference TRBV11-2 and TRBJ2-5, is EAGVAQSPRYKIIEKRQSVAFWCNPISGHATLYWYQQILGQGPKLLIQFQNNGVVDDSQLPKDRFSAERLKGVDSTLKIQPAKLEDSAVYLCASSLGTVAGLGETQYFGPGTRLLVL.

The CDR3 sequence is CASSSLGTGNYGYTF. Here the CDR3 DNA reads TGTGCCAGCAGTTCACTGGGGACAGGGAACTATGGCTACACCTTC. This chain connects TRBV28 to TRBJ1-2; TRBD1 aligns across 9 bases. CDR1 and CDR2 from the germline V gene are MDHEN and SYDVKM. The CDR3 extends over 15 amino acids. The V gene end was trimmed by 4 bases and the J gene end by 2 bases; junction bases not matched to a gene: 5.

The genes are TRBV5-4 and TRBJ2-3; 7 nucleotides match TRBD1. The CDR3 covers 15 residues. Germline values: CDR1 SGHNT, CDR2 YYREEE (reference sequence). Losses at the gene ends were 5 bases for V and 3 bases for J; bases not matched to a gene: 9. The CDR3 loop reads CASSLRDSNTDTQYF. Written as DNA, the CDR3 is TGTGCCAGCAGTCTCCGGGACAGCAATACAGATACGCAGTATTTT.

This clone was detected only once. V is TRBV2 and J is TRBJ2-5, with 9 nucleotides matching TRBD2. The CDR3 spans 16 residues. The germline V gene encodes CDR1 SNHLY and CDR2 FYNNEI. Trimming removed 5 bases from V and 5 bases from J; junction bases left unmatched: 12. The DNA for the CDR3 is TGTGCCAGCAGTCGAGACGCGGGGGGGCCGGGGGAGACCCAGTACTTC. It translates to CASSRDAGGPGETQYF.

The genes are TRBV9 and TRBJ1-2; 7 bases agree with TRBD1. Germline V CDR1 and CDR2: SGDLS, YYNGEE. The CDR3 extends over 16 amino acids. With 3 bases clipped from V and 0 bases from J, the junction kept 8 bases outside the gene matches. As DNA, the CDR3 is TGTGCCAGCAGCGATGGACAGGAATTTTCTAACTATGGCTACACCTTC. As protein: CASSDGQEFSNYGYTF. The complete variable domain, with remaining parts taken from reference TRBV9 and TRBJ1-2, reads DSGVTQTPKHLITATGQRVTLRCSPRSGDLSVYWYQQSLDQGLQFLIQYYNGEERAKGNILERFSAQQFPDLHSELNLSSLELGDSALYFCASSDGQEFSNYGYTFGSGTRLTVV.

This sequence joins TRBV7-9 and TRBJ1-2; no clear D gene. Trimming removed 5 bases at V and 8 bases at J, with 15 bases between. CDR3 length: 13 amino acids. CDR1 is SEHNR, CDR2 FQNEAQ, per germline (reference sequence). CDR3 coding DNA: TGTGCCAGCAGCCTTCGGGAGCTTGGGGGCTACACCTTC. Translated: CASSLRELGGYTF.

The CDR3: CASSLMGRGLSYKQYF. DNA for the CDR3: TGCGCCAGCAGCTTAATGGGCAGGGGGCTTTCGTACAAGCAGTACTTC. The chain combines TRBV5-1 with TRBJ2-7, with 8 positions matching TRBD1. The germline CDR1 and CDR2 sequences are SGHRS and YFSETQ. With 2 bases clipped from V and 8 bases from J, the junction kept 15 bases outside the gene matches. The CDR3 runs 16 residues.

This chain's CDR3 is CASGGAGYSTDTQYF. The DNA of the CDR3 is TGCGCCAGCGGCGGAGCGGGTTACAGCACAGATACGCAGTATTTT. The chain joins TRBV5-1 to TRBJ2-3, with D maybe TRBD2 (6 bases). V lost 7 bases to trimming and J lost 0 bases, with 15 bases between them. This CDR3 comprises 15 residues. CDR1 and CDR2 from the germline V gene are SGHRS and YFSETQ.

The V gene is TRBV9, the J gene TRBJ1-1; 8 bases match TRBD1. J was trimmed by 2 bases and V by 3 bases; bases with no gene match: 3. Germline CDR1 is SGDLS and CDR2 is YYNGEE. The CDR3 is made up of 14 amino acids. CDR3 nucleotide sequence: TGTGCCAGCAGCGCAGACAGGGGAAACACTGAAGCTTTCTTT. It encodes CASSADRGNTEAFF. Using reference TRBV9 and TRBJ1-1 for the parts outside the CDR3, the full variable domain is DSGVTQTPKHLITATGQRVTLRCSPRSGDLSVYWYQQSLDQGLQFLIQYYNGEERAKGNILERFSAQQFPDLHSELNLSSLELGDSALYFCASSADRGNTEAFFGQGTRLTVV.

CDR3 sequence reads: CASSGGVTQPQHF. The DNA for the CDR3 is TGTGCCAGCAGCGGGGGGGTGACTCAGCCCCAGCATTTT. The V and J genes are TRBV9 and TRBJ1-5; a possible D gene is TRBD1 (5 bases). V lost 3 bases, J lost 6 bases, and 10 bases lay in between. This CDR3 has 13 amino acids. Germline CDR1 reads SGDLS; CDR2 reads YYNGEE.

This clone was recorded once. This chain links TRBV5-5 with TRBJ1-1; D is ambiguous. Germline assignment: CDR1 SGHKS and CDR2 YYEKEE (reference sequence). V gave up 0 bases and J gave up 5 bases, with 11 bases separating them. This CDR3 is built from 14 residues. For the CDR3, the DNA is TGTGCCAGCAGCTTGGAACCCACGGAGACTGAAGCTTTCTTT. Protein sequence: CASSLEPTETEAFF.

V and J are TRBV6-6 and TRBJ1-2; D is unclear. The germline V and J ends were trimmed by 3 bases and 3 bases, with 11 bases remaining between them. CDR1 and CDR2 (germline): MNHNY, SVGAGI (reference sequence). The CDR3 length is 14 residues. The CDR3 loop is CASSYSYSDYGYTF. The CDR3 bases are TGTGCCAGCAGTTATAGTTATTCCGACTATGGCTACACCTTC.

The chain recombines TRBV7-9 with TRBJ1-2; 7 nucleotides align to TRBD1. The CDR3 spans 14 residues. The germline V gene has CDR1 SEHNR and CDR2 FQNEAQ (reference sequence). V shed 1 base, J shed 7 bases, and the junction held 6 bases outside the gene matches. CDR3 DNA sequence: TGTGCCAGCAGCTTAGACAGGGGATCAATTGGCTACACCTTC. Its translation: CASSLDRGSIGYTF.

This clone was seen a few times. The chain has TRBV7-8 and TRBJ2-7, with TRBD2 matching over 7 bases. Unmatched junction bases numbered 3, after V lost 5 bases and J lost 2 bases. Per germline, CDR1 SGHVS and CDR2 FQNEAQ. The CDR3 totals 13 residues. The CDR3 nucleotides are TGTGCCAGCAGCGCCGGACTAGCCTACGAGCAGTACTTC. Its protein is CASSAGLAYEQYF.

J is TRBJ2-1 and V is TRBV12-5; 7 nucleotides align to TRBD1. Germline trimming cut 4 bases from V and 5 bases from J; bases unmatched to any gene: 2. Per germline, CDR1 LGHNT and CDR2 FRNRAP. The CDR3 is made up of 13 amino acids. CDR3 loop: CASGWDSHNEQFF. For the CDR3, the DNA is TGTGCTAGTGGTTGGGACAGCCACAATGAGCAGTTCTTC. The whole variable domain, remainder taken from reference TRBV12-5 and TRBJ2-1, is DARVTQTPRHKVTEMGQEVTMRCQPILGHNTVFWYRQTMMQGLELLAYFRNRAPLDDSGMPKDRFSAEMPDATLATLKIQPSEPRDSAVYFCASGWDSHNEQFFGPGTRLTVL.

The chain recombines TRBV30 with TRBJ1-6; TRBD1 aligns across 9 bases. Germline values: CDR1 GTSNPN, CDR2 SVGIG (reference sequence). J lost 7 bases, V lost 2 bases, and 3 bases had no gene match. This CDR3 comprises 14 residues. CDR3 bases: TGTGCCTGGAGTCTACAGGGGGCCAATTCACCCCTCCACTTT. It encodes CAWSLQGANSPLHF.

The chain uses TRBV4-2 and TRBJ1-2; perhaps TRBD1 as D (6 bases). The V end lost 0 bases, the J end lost 8 bases, and 19 bases lay between the germline ends. The CDR3 length is 16 residues. Germline V CDR1 and CDR2: LGHNA, YNFKEQ. In DNA form, the CDR3 reads TGTGCCAGCAGCCAAGAAAGCGGCAGGGGATTGAGCGGCTACACCTTC. Translation gives CASSQESGRGLSGYTF.

The chain employs TRBV9 and TRBJ2-3; tentatively, D is TRBD2 (6 bases). CDR3 length: 14 amino acids. Trimming took 7 bases from V and 0 from J, leaving 12 bases between them. Looked up from germline, CDR1 is SGDLS and CDR2 is YYNGEE. The CDR3 loop reads CASQGLLSTDTQYF. CDR3 DNA: TGTGCCAGCCAGGGACTCCTTAGCACAGATACGCAGTATTTT. Filled out from reference TRBV9 and TRBJ2-3, the complete variable domain reads DSGVTQTPKHLITATGQRVTLRCSPRSGDLSVYWYQQSLDQGLQFLIQYYNGEERAKGNILERFSAQQFPDLHSELNLSSLELGDSALYFCASQGLLSTDTQYFGPGTRLTVL.

This rearrangement joins TRBV5-1 to TRBJ1-2; D might be TRBD1 (6 bases). The CDR3 sequence is 12 residues long. Trimming stripped 0 bases from V and 8 bases from J, with 8 bases between. The V gene's germline CDR1 is SGHRS and CDR2 YFSETQ. The CDR3 protein is CASSLAGTGYTF. CDR3 in DNA: TGCGCCAGCAGCTTGGCCGGGACAGGCTACACCTTC.

The V call is TRBV7-3, the J call TRBJ2-1; TRBD2 agrees at 10 bases. The CDR3 runs 15 residues. Per germline, CDR1 SGHTA and CDR2 FQGTGA. V gave up 4 bases and J gave up 9 bases; unmatched junction bases: 9. The CDR3 spells CASSSGTSEFSEQFF. CDR3 DNA: TGTGCCAGCAGCTCCGGGACTAGCGAGTTCAGTGAGCAGTTCTTC.

The genes are TRBV4-1 and TRBJ2-1, with no clear D. V was trimmed by 5 bases and J by 5 bases, leaving 16 bases between them. The CDR3 totals 15 residues. Germline V gives CDR1 MGHRA, CDR2 YSYEKL. CDR3: CASSEVTRLDNEQFF. CDR3 in DNA: TGCGCCAGCAGCGAGGTGACTCGACTCGACAATGAGCAGTTCTTC.

The CDR3 region is CASSYSSRGVRTEAFF. In nucleotides, the CDR3 is TGTGCCAGCAGTTACTCGAGCCGGGGGGTAAGGACTGAAGCTTTCTTT. The rearrangement links TRBV6-5 to TRBJ1-1; tentatively, D is TRBD1 (5 bases). Trimming took 0 bases from V and 5 from J, leaving 16 bases between them. CDR1 and CDR2 (germline): MNHEY, SVGAGI. The CDR3 length is 16 residues.

CDR3 bases: TGTGCCAGCAGTTCCTCAGGGGAGGGTTCCTACGAGCAGTACTTC. It is translated as CASSSSGEGSYEQYF. The V call is TRBV27, the J call TRBJ2-7; D may be TRBD2 (7 bases). Germline lookup yields CDR1 MNHEY and CDR2 SMNVEV (reference sequence). The CDR3 extends over 15 amino acids. V was pared by 4 bases and J by 1 base, with 14 bases between.

The J gene is TRBJ2-5, the V gene TRBV6-2 or TRBV6-3, with TRBD2 matching over 7 bases. CDR1 and CDR2 from the germline V gene are MNHEY and SVGEGT. The V and J ends lost 2 bases and 3 bases, in that order; junction bases with no gene match: 6. This CDR3 has 15 amino acids. The CDR3 spells CASSYPPGGKETQYF. In nucleotides, the CDR3 is TGTGCCAGCAGTTACCCACCCGGGGGGAAAGAGACCCAGTACTTC.

The genes are TRBV18 and TRBJ2-7, with TRBD1 identical over 10 bases. In germline, CDR1 is KGHSH, CDR2 LQKENI. Trimming at V came to 1 base and at J to 5 bases, leaving 8 bases not matched to a gene. This CDR3 is 16 amino acids long. CDR3 in amino acids: CASSPLPGQGIHEQYF. The CDR3 bases are TGTGCCAGCTCACCACTACCGGGACAGGGGATACACGAGCAGTACTTC.